This record concerns one TCR beta chain sequence. Its antigen remains undetermined. Per-base qualities were not stored, and no clone one base away is much larger. These data come from a study of shared clonotypes between healthy human individuals (dated by TCRdb to 2018 to 2021). Some background on the complete study: A few men and two women, aged 18 to 49 years, made up the cohort. To estimate repertoire size and how much clonotype sharing occurs between individuals, the study deeply sequenced the blood TCR repertoires of roughly 5 healthy adults. To increase sequencing depth and limit assay-specific biases, TCR repertoire library preparation and sequencing were carried out by different laboratories using diverse techniques. Each donor's leukapheresis produced roughly between roughly 0.85 and 10 billion PBMCs. General findings and caveats noted by the study authors: Pairwise subsampling indicated that sequencing depth was expected to affect the degree of clonotype sharing among donors. Sampling was restricted to blood, and TCR repertoires in tissues likely differ from the TCR repertoires found in blood. Because the study included a small number of donors, the genetic and exposure-history diversity represented was limited.

The donors were healthy, HIV-negative adults with no recently reported acute infections or vaccinations. All donors were Caucasian adults living in Nashville, Tennessee, USA. In the unsorted samples, 70 million to 90 million PBMCs were counted, and genomic DNA was extracted using the QIAamp DNA Blood Mini kit. Blood was obtained by leukapheresis, after which PBMCs were separated by Ficoll-Histopaque density gradient centrifugation and cryopreserved in liquid nitrogen vapor phase. Reading from cysteine to phenylalanine, the CDR3 counts 16 amino acids. Only the CDR3 region is kept as DNA, spanning 48 bases read in frame from base 1. The CDR1 and CDR2 encoded by the germline V gene (reference sequence) are SEHNR and FQNEAQ. A distance of 14 bases separates the germline ends of V and J, which lose 5 bases and 0 bases respectively. Using the deep immunoSEQ assay, TCR CDR3 regions were amplified from genomic DNA by multiplex PCR. Genomic DNA extracted from each cell subset was distributed evenly over all wells of several immunoSEQ 96-well plates, and each plate served as one replicate. For unsorted PBMC, roughly 300 ng of genomic DNA, equivalent to tens of thousands of T cell genomes, went into each replicate PCR. Unsorted PBMC genomic DNA was sequenced across ten immunoSEQ deep assay plates. Purified libraries were quantified with a Qubit 3.0 fluorometer, sized on a Bioanalyzer 2100, and re-quantified with the KAPA Library Quantification kit. Each immunoSEQ 96-well plate was sequenced on its own single-read 150-cycle Illumina NextSeq 550 flow cell. The authors' analysis ran thus. Because the immunoSEQ output held only junctional sequences and lacked quality scores, the filtering could not match the filtering applied to full-length reads. To assign V/J genes and CDR3, sequences were annotated using PyIR, a Python wrapper for IgBLAST v1.9, with IMGT germline references. Reads were removed for weak V/J assignments (E-value above 1e-6), missing CDR3, stop codons, out-of-frame junctions, or ambiguous translated residues. V3J clonotypes were defined by identical inferred V gene, J gene, and CDR3 amino acid sequence. Percentage overlap between repertoires was calculated by dividing the number of shared unique clonotypes by the size of the smaller repertoire. Three approaches were used to assess repertoire richness: RTK rarefaction, the Chao1 estimator, and Recon v2.1 estimates of unobserved clonotypes. Imported from immuneACCESS, the table was reduced by TCRdb to in-frame sequences with V and J called. These copies leave out some clones; in studies compared against another copy, an unresolved V gene accounts for under half, and the cause of the remainder is not known. V and J calls plus clone size are reproduced from that table; the DNA served to infer D and trimming. The sample table records over 95,000 clones; less than 60% of these occur just once. In total, the top ten clones hold around 16% of the sample.

Sequencing input: PBMCs. The V gene is TRBV7-9 and the J gene is TRBJ1-5; TRBD1 is a possible D gene, resting on 6 matching bases. The TCR was taken from a woman in her forties in good health. Some clones in this sample may be carry-over from other donors' samples. This receptor carries the CDR3 CASSPYLDSSNQPQHF. The sequenced DNA: TGTGCCAGCAGCCCATATCTGGACAGTAGCAATCAGCCCCAGCATTTT.